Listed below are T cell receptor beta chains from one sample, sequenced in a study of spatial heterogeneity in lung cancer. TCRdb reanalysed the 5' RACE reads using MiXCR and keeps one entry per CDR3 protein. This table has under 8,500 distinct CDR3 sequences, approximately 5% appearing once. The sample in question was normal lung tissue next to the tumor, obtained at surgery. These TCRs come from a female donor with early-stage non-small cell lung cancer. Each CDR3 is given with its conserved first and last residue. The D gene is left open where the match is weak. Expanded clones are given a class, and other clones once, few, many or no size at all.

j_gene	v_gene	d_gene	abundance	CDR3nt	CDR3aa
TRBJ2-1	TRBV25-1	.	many	TGTGCCAGCATCAAAGGGGGGTTCAATGAGCAGTTCTTC	CASIKGGFNEQFF
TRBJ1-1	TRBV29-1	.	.	TGCAGCGGCAGGGCGGTCACTGAAGCTTTCTTT	CSGRAVTEAFF
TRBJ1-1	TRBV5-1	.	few	TGCGCCAGCAACGATCCGGGACACCAGAACACTGAAGCTTTCTTT	CASNDPGHQNTEAFF
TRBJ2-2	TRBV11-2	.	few	TGTGCCAGCAGCCTAGGGCCCGGGGAGCTGTTTTTT	CASSLGPGELFF
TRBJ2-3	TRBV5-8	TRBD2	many	TGTGCCAGCAGCTTGTTTGGACTAGGTGTAGATACGCAGTATTTT	CASSLFGLGVDTQYF
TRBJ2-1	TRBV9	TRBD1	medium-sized	TGTGCCAGCAGCGGTGGACAGGGCTCCTACAATGAGCAGTTCTTC	CASSGGQGSYNEQFF
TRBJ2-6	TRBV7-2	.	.	TGTGCCAGCAGCGCCATGCAGTTCTCTGGGGCCAACGTCCTGACTTTC	CASSAMQFSGANVLTF
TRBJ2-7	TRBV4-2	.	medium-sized	TGTGCCAGCAGCCAAGAGTCACTGGGTAAGAACGAGCAGTACTTC	CASSQESLGKNEQYF
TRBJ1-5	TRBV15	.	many	TGTGCCACCAGCAGAGATGGGCAGCCTAATCAGCCCCAGCATTTT	CATSRDGQPNQPQHF
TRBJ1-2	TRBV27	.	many	TGTGCCAGCAGTTCCTATTCTAGCCGGCAGACCCACTATGGCTACACCTTC	CASSSYSSRQTHYGYTF
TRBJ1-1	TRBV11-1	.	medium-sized	TGTGCCAGCAGCGACGGATGGACTGAAGCTTTCTTT	CASSDGWTEAFF
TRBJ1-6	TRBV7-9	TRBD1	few	TGTGCCAGCAGCCCGTTGACAGGGGGATATAATTCACCCCTCCACTTT	CASSPLTGGYNSPLHF
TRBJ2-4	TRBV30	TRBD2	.	TGTGCCGGCGAGCGGGAGGGGGCCAAAAACATTCAGTACTTC	CAGEREGAKNIQYF
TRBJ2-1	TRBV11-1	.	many	TGTGCCAGCAGCTATCAGCGGTCCCACCTTCCCTACAATGAGCAGTTCTTC	CASSYQRSHLPYNEQFF
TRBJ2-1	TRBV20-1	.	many	TGCAGTGCTAGAGATCTTGGCCGCCGCTCCTACAATGAGCAGTTCTTC	CSARDLGRRSYNEQFF
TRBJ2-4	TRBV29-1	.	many	TGCAGCGGTGGGGATGTGAAAAACATTCAGTACTTC	CSGGDVKNIQYF
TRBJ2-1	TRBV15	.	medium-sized	TGTGCCACCAGCGGTACCGGAGTGGGAGGATTATTTAGCTCCTACAATGAGCAGTTCTTC	CATSGTGVGGLFSSYNEQFF
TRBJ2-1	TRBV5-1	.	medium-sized	TGCGCCAGCAGCTTGGCCTTCTACAGCGGGCCTAGCAATGAGCAGTTCTTC	CASSLAFYSGPSNEQFF
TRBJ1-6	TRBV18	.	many	TGTGCCAGCTCACCTTCAGGGGCGATTAATTCACCCCTCCACTTT	CASSPSGAINSPLHF
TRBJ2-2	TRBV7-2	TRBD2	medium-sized	TGTGCCAGCAGCTTACGGCGGGGGGCCGGGGAGCTGTTTTTT	CASSLRRGAGELFF
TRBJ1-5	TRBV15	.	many	TGTGCCACCAGCAGAGATCTTACCGTCAACCGCAATCAGCCCCAGCATTTT	CATSRDLTVNRNQPQHF
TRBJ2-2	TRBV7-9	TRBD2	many	TGTGCCAGCACCCCGCCAGCGGGAAACACCGGGGAGCTGTTTTTT	CASTPPAGNTGELFF
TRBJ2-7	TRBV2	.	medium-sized	TGTGCCAGCAGTGAAGGGACCTTCTACGAGCAGTACTTC	CASSEGTFYEQYF
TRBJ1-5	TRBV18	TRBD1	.	TGTGCCAGCTCACCACAGGTTAACAGGGGGCAGCCCCAGCATTTT	CASSPQVNRGQPQHF
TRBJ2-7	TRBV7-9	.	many	TGTGCCAGCAGCCCCTCCAGTCTTTCCTACGAGCAGTACTTC	CASSPSSLSYEQYF
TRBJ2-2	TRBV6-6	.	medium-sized	TGTGCCAGCAGTTATACCAGGGGAGACACCGGGGAGCTGTTTTTT	CASSYTRGDTGELFF
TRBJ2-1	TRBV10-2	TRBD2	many	TGCGCCAGTAGCGGGACCTCCTACAATGAGCAGTTCTTC	CASSGTSYNEQFF
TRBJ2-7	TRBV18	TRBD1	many	TGTGCCAGCTCACCACGGCCAACTCAGGACAGGACGGGTTACGAGCAGTACTTC	CASSPRPTQDRTGYEQYF
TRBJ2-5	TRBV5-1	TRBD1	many	TGCGCCAGCAGCCCCCCCTCAGGGGGTCAAGAGACCCAGTACTTC	CASSPPSGGQETQYF
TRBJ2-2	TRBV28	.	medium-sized	TGTGCCAGCAGTTTATATGACTTCCTAGCAGAAGCGAACACCGGGGAGCTGTTTTTT	CASSLYDFLAEANTGELFF
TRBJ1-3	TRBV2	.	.	TGTGCCAGCAGTCCAGTACTCTCTGGAAACACCATATATTTT	CASSPVLSGNTIYF
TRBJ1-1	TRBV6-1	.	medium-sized	TGTGCCAGCAGTGAAATCAGGGCGAACACTGAAGCTTTCTTT	CASSEIRANTEAFF
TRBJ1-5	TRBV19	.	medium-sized	TGTGCCAGTAGTATATTGGGAGATCAGCCCCAGCATTTT	CASSILGDQPQHF
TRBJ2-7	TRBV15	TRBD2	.	TGTGCCACCAGCAGAGATAGGGGACTAGCGGGCTACGAGCAGTACTTC	CATSRDRGLAGYEQYF
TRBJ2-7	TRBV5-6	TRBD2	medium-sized	TGTGCCAGCACGACTAGCGGGAGTATCTACGAGCAGTACTTC	CASTTSGSIYEQYF
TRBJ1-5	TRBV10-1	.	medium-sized	TGCGCCAGCAGTGCGACTTTCGATCAGCCCCAGCATTTT	CASSATFDQPQHF
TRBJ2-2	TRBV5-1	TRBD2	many	TGCGCCAGCAGCGTGCGGACTAGCGGGGACACCGGGGAGCTGTTTTTT	CASSVRTSGDTGELFF
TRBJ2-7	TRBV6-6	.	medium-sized	TGTGCCAGCAGTTCGACTAGAAACGAGCAGTACTTC	CASSSTRNEQYF
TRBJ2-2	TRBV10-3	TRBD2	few	TGTGCCATCAGTCGCGGACTAGCGGGGGACAGAGGGGAGCTGTTTTTT	CAISRGLAGDRGELFF
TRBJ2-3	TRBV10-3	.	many	TGTGCCATCGCTTTGGGGGACCTAGGTACAGATACGCAGTATTTT	CAIALGDLGTDTQYF
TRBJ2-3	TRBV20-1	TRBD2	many	TGCAGTCCTCTTGCGGGAGACATCTTAAGCACAGATACGCAGTATTTT	CSPLAGDILSTDTQYF
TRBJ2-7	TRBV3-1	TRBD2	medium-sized	TGTGCCAGCAGCCATCGGACTAGCGGGAGTTTCGACGAGCAGTACTTC	CASSHRTSGSFDEQYF
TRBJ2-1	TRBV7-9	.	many	TGTGCCAGCAGCTTGAGCGGGACAGCATACAATGAGCAGTTCTTC	CASSLSGTAYNEQFF
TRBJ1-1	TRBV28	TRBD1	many	TGTGCCAGCAGTGCCGCAGGGGGGTACACTGAAGCTTTCTTT	CASSAAGGYTEAFF
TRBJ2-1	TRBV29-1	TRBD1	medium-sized	TGCAGCGTTGGACAGGGAGAGGGGACATACGGCACGGGTGAGCAGTTCTTC	CSVGQGEGTYGTGEQFF
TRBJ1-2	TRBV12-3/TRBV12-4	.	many	TGTGCCAGCAGTAATAACCCTAACTATGGCTACACCTTC	CASSNNPNYGYTF
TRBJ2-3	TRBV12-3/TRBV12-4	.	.	TGTGCCAGCAGTTTAGACGGAACCGGCACAGATACGCAGTATTTT	CASSLDGTGTDTQYF
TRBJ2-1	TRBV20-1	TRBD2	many	TGCAGTGCTAGAGGTGCTAGCGGGGTCTCCTACAATGAGCAGTTCTTC	CSARGASGVSYNEQFF
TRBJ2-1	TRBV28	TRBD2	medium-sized	TGTGCCAGCAGTTTACCCGGACTAGCCCATGAGCAGTTCTTC	CASSLPGLAHEQFF
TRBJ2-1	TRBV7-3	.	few	TGTGCCAGCAGCCCGACTTGGGCCTCCTACAATGAGCAGTTCTTC	CASSPTWASYNEQFF
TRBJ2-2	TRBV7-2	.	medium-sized	TGTGCCAGCACCTTGGGGGGTAGCACCGGGGAGCTGTTTTTT	CASTLGGSTGELFF
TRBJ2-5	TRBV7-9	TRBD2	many	TGTGCCAGCAGCTTGGTAGCGGGAGCGAAAGAGACCCAGTACTTC	CASSLVAGAKETQYF
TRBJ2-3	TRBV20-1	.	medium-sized	TGCAGTGCTAGCACCTGGGACAGCACAGATACGCAGTATTTT	CSASTWDSTDTQYF